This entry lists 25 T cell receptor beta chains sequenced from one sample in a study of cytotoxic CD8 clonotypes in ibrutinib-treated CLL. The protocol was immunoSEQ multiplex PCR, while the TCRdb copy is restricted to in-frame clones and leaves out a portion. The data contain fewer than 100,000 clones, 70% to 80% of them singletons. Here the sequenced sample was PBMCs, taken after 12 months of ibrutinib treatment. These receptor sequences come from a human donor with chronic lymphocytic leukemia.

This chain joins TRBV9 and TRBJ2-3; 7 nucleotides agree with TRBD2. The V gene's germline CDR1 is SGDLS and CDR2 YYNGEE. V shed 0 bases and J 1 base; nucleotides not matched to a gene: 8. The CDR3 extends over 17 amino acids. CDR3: CASSVALAGVGTDTQYF. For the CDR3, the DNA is TGTGCCAGCAGCGTAGCGTTGGCGGGGGTGGGCACAGATACGCAGTATTTT.

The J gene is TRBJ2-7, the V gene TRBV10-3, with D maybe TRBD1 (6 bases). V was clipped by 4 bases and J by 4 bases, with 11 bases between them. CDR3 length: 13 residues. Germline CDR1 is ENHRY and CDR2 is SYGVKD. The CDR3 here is CAISAARGYEQYF. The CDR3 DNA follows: TGTGCCATCAGTGCAGCCAGGGGTTACGAGCAGTACTTC.

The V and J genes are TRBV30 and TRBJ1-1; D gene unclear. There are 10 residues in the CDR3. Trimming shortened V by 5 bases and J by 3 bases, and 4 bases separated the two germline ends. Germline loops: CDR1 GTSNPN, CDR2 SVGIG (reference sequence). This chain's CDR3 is CAWSHTEAFF. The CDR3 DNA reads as TGTGCCTGGTCGCACACTGAAGCTTTCTTT.

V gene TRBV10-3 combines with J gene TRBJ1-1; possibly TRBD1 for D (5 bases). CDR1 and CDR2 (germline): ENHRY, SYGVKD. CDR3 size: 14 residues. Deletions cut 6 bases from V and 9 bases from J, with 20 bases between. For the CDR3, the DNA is TGTGCCATCAGGCCCCCGGAGCCGGGGCGGCAAGCTTTCTTT. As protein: CAIRPPEPGRQAFF.

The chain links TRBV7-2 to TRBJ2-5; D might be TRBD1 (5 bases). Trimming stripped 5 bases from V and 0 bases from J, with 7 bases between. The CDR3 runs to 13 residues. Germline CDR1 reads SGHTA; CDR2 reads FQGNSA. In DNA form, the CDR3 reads TGTGCCAGCAGCAGGGGTAACCAAGAGACCCAGTACTTC. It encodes CASSRGNQETQYF.

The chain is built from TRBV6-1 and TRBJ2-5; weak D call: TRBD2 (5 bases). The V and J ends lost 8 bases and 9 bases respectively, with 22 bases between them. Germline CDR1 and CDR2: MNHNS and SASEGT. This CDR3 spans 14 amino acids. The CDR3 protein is CASCPRWEPGAQYF. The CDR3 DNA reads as TGTGCCAGCTGCCCGAGGTGGGAGCCTGGGGCCCAGTACTTC.

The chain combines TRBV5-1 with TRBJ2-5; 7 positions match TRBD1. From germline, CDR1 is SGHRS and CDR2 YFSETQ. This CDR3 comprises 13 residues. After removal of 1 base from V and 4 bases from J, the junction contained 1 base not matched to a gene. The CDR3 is CASSLWTGETQYF. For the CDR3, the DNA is TGCGCCAGCAGCTTGTGGACAGGAGAGACCCAGTACTTC.

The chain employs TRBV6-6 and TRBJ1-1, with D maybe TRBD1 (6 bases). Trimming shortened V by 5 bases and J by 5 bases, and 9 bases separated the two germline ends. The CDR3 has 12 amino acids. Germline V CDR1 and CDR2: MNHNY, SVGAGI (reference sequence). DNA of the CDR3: TGTGCCAGCAGTAACGACAGGACTGAAGCTTTCTTT. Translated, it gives CASSNDRTEAFF.

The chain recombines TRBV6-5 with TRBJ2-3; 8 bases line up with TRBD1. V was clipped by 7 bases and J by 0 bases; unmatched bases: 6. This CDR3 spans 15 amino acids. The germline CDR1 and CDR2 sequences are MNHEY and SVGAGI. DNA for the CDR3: TGTGCCAGCACCCCGACAGGGGAAAGCACAGATACGCAGTATTTT. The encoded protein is CASTPTGESTDTQYF.

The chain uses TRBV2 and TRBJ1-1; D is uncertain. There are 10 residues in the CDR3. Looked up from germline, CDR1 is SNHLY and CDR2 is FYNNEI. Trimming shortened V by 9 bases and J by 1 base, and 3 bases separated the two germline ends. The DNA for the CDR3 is TGTGCCAGTGGGAACACTGAAGCTTTCTTT. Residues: CASGNTEAFF.

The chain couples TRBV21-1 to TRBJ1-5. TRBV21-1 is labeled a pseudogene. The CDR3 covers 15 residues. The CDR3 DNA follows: TGTGCCAGCAGCCCCCCTGACGTGGGGGGACAGCCCCAGCATTTT. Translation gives CASSPPDVGGQPQHF.

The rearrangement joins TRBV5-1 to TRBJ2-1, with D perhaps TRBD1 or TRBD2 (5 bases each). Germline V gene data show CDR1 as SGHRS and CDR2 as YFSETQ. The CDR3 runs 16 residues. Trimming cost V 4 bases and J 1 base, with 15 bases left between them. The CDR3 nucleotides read TGCGCCAGCAGCCATGGGACCGCCCGATCCTACAATGAGCAGTTCTTC. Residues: CASSHGTARSYNEQFF.

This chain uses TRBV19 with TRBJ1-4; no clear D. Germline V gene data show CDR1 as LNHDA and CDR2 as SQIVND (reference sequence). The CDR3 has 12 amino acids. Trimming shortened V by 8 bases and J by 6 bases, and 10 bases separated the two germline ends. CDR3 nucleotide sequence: TGTGCCAGTGGGCCGGGATATGAAAAACTGTTTTTT. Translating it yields CASGPGYEKLFF.

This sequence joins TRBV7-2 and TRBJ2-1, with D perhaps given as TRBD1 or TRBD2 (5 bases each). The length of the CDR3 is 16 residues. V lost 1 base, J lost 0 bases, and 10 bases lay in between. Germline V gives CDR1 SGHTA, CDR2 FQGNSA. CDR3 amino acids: CASSLGGKSSYNEQFF. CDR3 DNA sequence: TGTGCCAGCAGCTTAGGGGGGAAAAGCTCCTACAATGAGCAGTTCTTC. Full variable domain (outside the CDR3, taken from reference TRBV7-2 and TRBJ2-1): GAGVSQSPSNKVTEKGKDVELRCDPISGHTALYWYRQSLGQGLEFLIYFQGNSAPDKSGLPSDRFSAERTGGSVSTLTIQRTQQEDSAVYLCASSLGGKSSYNEQFFGPGTRLTVL.

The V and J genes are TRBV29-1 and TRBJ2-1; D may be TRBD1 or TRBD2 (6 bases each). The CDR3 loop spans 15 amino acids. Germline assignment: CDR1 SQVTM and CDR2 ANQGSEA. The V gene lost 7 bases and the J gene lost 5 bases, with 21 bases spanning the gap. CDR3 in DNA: TGCAGCGCCAAACTATCGGGGGCGCCGAACAATGAGCAGTTCTTC. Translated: CSAKLSGAPNNEQFF.

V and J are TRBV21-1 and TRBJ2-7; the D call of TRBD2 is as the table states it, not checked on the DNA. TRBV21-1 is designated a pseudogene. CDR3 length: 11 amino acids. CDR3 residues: CASRGGLGQYF. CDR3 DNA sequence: TGTGCCAGCCGGGGGGGCCTTGGGCAGTACTTC.

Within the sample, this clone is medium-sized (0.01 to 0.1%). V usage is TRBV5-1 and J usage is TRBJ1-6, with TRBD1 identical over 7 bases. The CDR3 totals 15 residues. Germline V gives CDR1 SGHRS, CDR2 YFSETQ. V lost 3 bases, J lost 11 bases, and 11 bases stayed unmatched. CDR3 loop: CASSWGDREAAPLHF. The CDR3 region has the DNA TGCGCCAGCAGCTGGGGCGACAGGGAAGCTGCACCCCTCCACTTT.

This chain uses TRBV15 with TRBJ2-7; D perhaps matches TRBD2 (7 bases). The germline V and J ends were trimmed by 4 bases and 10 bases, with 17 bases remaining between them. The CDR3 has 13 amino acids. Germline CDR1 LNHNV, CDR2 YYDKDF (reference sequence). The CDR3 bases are TGTGCCACCAGCAAGGGGGAGGGCAGGGTCCAGTACTTC. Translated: CATSKGEGRVQYF.

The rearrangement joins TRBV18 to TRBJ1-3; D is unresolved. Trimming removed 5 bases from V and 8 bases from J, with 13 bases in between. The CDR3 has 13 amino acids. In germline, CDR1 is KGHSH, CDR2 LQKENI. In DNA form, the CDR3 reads TGTGCCAGCTCAACGACACCGTCGGACACCATATATTTT. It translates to CASSTTPSDTIYF.

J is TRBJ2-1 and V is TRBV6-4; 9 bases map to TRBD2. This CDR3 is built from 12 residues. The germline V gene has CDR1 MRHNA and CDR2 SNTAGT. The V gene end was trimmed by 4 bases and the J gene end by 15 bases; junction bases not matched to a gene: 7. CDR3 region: CASSGLAGTRFF. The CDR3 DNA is TGTGCCAGCAGTGGGCTAGCGGGGACCCGGTTCTTC.

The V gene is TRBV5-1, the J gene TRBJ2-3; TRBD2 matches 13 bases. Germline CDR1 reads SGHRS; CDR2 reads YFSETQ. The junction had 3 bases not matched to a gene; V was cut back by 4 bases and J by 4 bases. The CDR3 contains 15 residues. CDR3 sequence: CASSPTSGRADTQYF. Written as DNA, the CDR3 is TGCGCCAGCAGCCCCACTAGCGGGAGGGCAGATACGCAGTATTTT.

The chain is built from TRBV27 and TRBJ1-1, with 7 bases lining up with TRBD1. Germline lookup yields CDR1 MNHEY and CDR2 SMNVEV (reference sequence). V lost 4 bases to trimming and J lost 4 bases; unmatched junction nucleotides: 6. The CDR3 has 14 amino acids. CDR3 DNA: TGTGCCAGCAGTTGGGTGGCAGGGGGCACTGAAGCTTTCTTT. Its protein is CASSWVAGGTEAFF.

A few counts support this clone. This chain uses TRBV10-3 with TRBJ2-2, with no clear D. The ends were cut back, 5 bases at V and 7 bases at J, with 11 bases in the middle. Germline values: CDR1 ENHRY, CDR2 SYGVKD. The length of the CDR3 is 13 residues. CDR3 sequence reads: CAISPQGVGELFF. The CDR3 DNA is TGTGCCATCAGTCCACAAGGCGTCGGGGAGCTGTTTTTT.

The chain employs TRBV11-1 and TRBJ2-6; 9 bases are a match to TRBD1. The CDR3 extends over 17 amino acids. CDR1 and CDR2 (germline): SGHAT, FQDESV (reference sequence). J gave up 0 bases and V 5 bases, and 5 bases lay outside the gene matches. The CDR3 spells CASSPGQGRSGANVLTF. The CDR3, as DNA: TGTGCCAGCAGCCCAGGACAGGGGCGCTCTGGGGCCAACGTCCTGACTTTC.

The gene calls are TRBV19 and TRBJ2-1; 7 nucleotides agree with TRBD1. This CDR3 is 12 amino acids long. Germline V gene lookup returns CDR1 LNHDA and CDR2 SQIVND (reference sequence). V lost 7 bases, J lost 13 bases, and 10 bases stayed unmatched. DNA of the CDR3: TGTGCCAGTATGAACAGGGGATGGGACCAGTTCTTC. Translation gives CASMNRGWDQFF. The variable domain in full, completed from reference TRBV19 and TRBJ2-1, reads DGGITQSPKYLFRKEGQNVTLSCEQNLNHDAMYWYRQDPGQGLRLIYYSQIVNDFQKGDIAEGYSVSREKKESFPLTVTSAQKNPTAFYLCASMNRGWDQFFGPGTRLTVL.